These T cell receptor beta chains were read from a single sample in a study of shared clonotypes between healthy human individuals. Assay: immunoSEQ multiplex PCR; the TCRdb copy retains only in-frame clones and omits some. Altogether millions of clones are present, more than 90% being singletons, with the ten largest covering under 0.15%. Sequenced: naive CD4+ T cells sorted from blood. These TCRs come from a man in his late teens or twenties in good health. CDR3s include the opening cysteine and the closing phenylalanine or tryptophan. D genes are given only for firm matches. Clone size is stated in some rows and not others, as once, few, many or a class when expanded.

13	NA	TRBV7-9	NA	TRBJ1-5	TGTGCCAGCAGCTTAGGGGTGAATCAGCCCCAGCATTTT	CASSLGVNQPQHF
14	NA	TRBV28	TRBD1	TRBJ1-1	TGTGCCAGCGAGGGGACAGGAATGAACACTGAAGCTTTCTTT	CASEGTGMNTEAFF
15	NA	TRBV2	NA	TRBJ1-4	TGTGCCAGCAGGAAAGGGGCAGGGGTCGGGGAAAAACTGTTTTTT	CASRKGAGVGEKLFF
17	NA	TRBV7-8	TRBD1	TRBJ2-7	TGTGCCAGCAGCTTAACGGTTTGGACAGGAGATACCTACGAGCAGTACTTC	CASSLTVWTGDTYEQYF
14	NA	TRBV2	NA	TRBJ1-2	TGTGCCAGCGGCCGGTCGACAGCGTTTTATGGCTACACCTTC	CASGRSTAFYGYTF
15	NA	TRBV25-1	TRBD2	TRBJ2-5	TGTGCCAGCAGTGAATCGCGGGGGAACCAAGAGACCCAGTACTTC	CASSESRGNQETQYF
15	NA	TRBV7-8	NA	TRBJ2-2	TGTGCCAGCAGCTTGGGGCTAATGAACACCGGGGAGCTGTTTTTT	CASSLGLMNTGELFF
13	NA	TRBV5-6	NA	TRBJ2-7	TGTGCCAGCAGCTTGGCGAAAAACTACGAGCAGTACTTC	CASSLAKNYEQYF
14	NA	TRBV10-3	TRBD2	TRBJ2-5	TGTGCCATCAGTGACCTAGCGGGACTAGAGACCCAGTACTTC	CAISDLAGLETQYF
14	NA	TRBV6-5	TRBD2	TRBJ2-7	TGTGCCAGCAGTTACAGCGGGAGAGCCTACGAGCAGTACTTC	CASSYSGRAYEQYF
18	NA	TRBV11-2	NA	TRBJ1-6	TGTGCCAGCAGCTTAGATCAAGATGGGACCCCTTATAATTCACCCCTCCACTTT	CASSLDQDGTPYNSPLHF
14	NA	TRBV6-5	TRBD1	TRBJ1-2	TGTGCCAGCAGCCGGGGGACAGGGACAGATGGCTACACCTTC	CASSRGTGTDGYTF
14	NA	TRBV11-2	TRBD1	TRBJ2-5	TGTGCCAGCAGCATGGACAGGCCCCAAGAGACCCAGTACTTC	CASSMDRPQETQYF
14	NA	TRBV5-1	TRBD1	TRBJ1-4	TGCGCCAGCAGCCTGGGAGGGGACAGGGAAAAACTGTTTTTT	CASSLGGDREKLFF
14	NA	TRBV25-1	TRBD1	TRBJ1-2	TGTGCCAGCAGTGAGGCAGGGGGCGACTATGGCTACACCTTC	CASSEAGGDYGYTF
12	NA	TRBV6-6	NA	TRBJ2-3	TGTGCCAGCAGTGGGAAGGGGGATACGCAGTATTTT	CASSGKGDTQYF
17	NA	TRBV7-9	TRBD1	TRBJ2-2	TGTGCCAGCAGCCGGGACAGTTTTCCTACGAACACCGGGGAGCTGTTTTTT	CASSRDSFPTNTGELFF
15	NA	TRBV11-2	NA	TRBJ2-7	TGTGCCAGCAGACCTAACCCAGGGGACCTTTACGAGCAGTACTTC	CASRPNPGDLYEQYF
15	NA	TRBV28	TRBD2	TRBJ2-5	TGTGCCAGCAGTTCACCCTCAGCGGGGGCGGAGACCCAGTACTTC	CASSSPSAGAETQYF
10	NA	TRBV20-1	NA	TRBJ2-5	TGCAGTGCCCTAGCGGAGACCCAGTACTTC	CSALAETQYF
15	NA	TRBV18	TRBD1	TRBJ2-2	TGTGCCAGCTCACCACGGGACAGGGGCTCCGGGGAGCTGTTTTTT	CASSPRDRGSGELFF
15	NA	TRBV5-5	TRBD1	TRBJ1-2	TGTGCCAGCAGGGAGGGACAGGGGTTGTCCTATGGCTACACCTTC	CASREGQGLSYGYTF
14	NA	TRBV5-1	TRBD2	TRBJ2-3	TGCGCCAGCACGACGGGACTAGTAATAGATACGCAGTATTTT	CASTTGLVIDTQYF
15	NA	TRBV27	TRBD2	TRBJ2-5	TGTGCCAGCAGTCCGAGGACTAGCGGGGGGGAGACCCAGTACTTC	CASSPRTSGGETQYF
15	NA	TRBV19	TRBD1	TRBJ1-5	TGTGCCAGTAGCCCCAGACAGGGGATGAATCAGCCCCAGCATTTT	CASSPRQGMNQPQHF
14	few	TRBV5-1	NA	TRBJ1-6	TGCGCCAGCAGCTTGGGGTCTCAGAATTCACCCCTCCACTTT	CASSLGSQNSPLHF
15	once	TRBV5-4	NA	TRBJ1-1	TGTGCCAGCAGCAAAGGAGCTCAGGGGCCCACTGAAGCTTTCTTT	CASSKGAQGPTEAFF
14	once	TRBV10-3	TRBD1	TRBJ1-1	TGTGCCATCAAGGACAGGGTCCAGGACACTGAAGCTTTCTTT	CAIKDRVQDTEAFF
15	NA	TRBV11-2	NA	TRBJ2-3	TGTGCCAGCAGCTTCTGGGGACTGGAGGCAGATACGCAGTATTTT	CASSFWGLEADTQYF
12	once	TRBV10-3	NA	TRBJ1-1	TGTGCCATCAGTGAGATAGGGACTGAAGCTTTCTTT	CAISEIGTEAFF
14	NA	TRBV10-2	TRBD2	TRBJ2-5	TGCGCCGGGGCTAGCGGGGGGGCCGGAGAGACCCAGTACTTC	CAGASGGAGETQYF
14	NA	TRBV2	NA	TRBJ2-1	TGTGCCAGCATGGTCAAGGGGGACCACAATGAGCAGTTCTTC	CASMVKGDHNEQFF
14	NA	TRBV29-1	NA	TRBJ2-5	TGCAGCGTTGCATCGGCCCTGCGGCGGGAGACCCAGTACTTC	CSVASALRRETQYF
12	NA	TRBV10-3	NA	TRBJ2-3	TGTGCCATCAGCCAAGGTACAGATACGCAGTATTTT	CAISQGTDTQYF
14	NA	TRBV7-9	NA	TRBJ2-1	TGTGCCAGCAGCTTAGCGGGCAATTACAATGAGCAGTTCTTC	CASSLAGNYNEQFF
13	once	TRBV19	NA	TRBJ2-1	TGTGCCAGTAGGGGCCTAGGTGGCAATGAGCAGTTCTTC	CASRGLGGNEQFF
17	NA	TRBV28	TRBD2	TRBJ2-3	TGTGCCAGCAGTTTAGCAAGGGGACTAGCGGGAGGAGGGGCGCAGTATTTT	CASSLARGLAGGGAQYF
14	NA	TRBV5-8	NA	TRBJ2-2	TGTGCCAGCAGCCCTGGCCGTACTACCGGGGAGCTGTTTTTT	CASSPGRTTGELFF
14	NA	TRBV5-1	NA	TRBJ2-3	TGCGCCAGCAGCCCGGCGGAGAGCACAGATACGCAGTATTTT	CASSPAESTDTQYF
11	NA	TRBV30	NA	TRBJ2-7	TGTGCCTGGACGACCTACTACGAGCAGTACTTC	CAWTTYYEQYF
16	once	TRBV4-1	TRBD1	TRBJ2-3	TGCGCCAGCACCCGGTCCGGGACAGGGGAGTTGGATACGCAGTATTTT	CASTRSGTGELDTQYF
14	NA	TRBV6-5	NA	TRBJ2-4	TGTGCCAGCAGTCGATCCCTTCTCGACGTCATTCAGTACTTC	CASSRSLLDVIQYF
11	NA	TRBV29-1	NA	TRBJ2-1	TGCAGCGTTGATAGGGGCCATGAGCAGTTCTTC	CSVDRGHEQFF
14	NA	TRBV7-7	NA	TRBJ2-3	TGTGCTAGCAGCTCCGGCCGAGGCACAGATACGCAGTATTTT	CASSSGRGTDTQYF
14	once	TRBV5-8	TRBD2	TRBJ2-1	TGTGCCAGCAGCGTGGGACTAGCGGCCGCCGAGCAGTTCTTC	CASSVGLAAAEQFF
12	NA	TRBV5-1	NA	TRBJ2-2	TGCGCCAGCAGCTTGGTAGGTCAGCTCGCCTATTTT	CASSLVGQLAYF
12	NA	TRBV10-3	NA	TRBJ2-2	TGTGCCATCGCCACGAACACCGGGGAGCTGTTTTTT	CAIATNTGELFF
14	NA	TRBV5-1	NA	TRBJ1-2	TGCGCCAGCAGTTCCTTACAGGGTAACTATGGCTACACCTTC	CASSSLQGNYGYTF
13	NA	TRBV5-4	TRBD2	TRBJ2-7	TGTACCAGCAGTTATAGCGGGTCCTACGAGCAGTACTTC	CTSSYSGSYEQYF
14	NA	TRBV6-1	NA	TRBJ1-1	TGTGCCAGCAGTCACCAAGGGTCGAACACTGAAGCTTTCTTT	CASSHQGSNTEAFF